This T cell receptor beta chain was captured in a study of low-dose radiotherapy and immunotherapy resistance in tumors. Study background: 1 Gy per fraction was delivered to Cohort 2 every two weeks, for 13 Gy total over 26 weeks. Patients were given intravenous nivolumab 240 mg every two weeks plus ipilimumab 1 mg/kg every six weeks. Study patients were administered oral aspirin at 300 mg daily for four cycles from cycle 1 day 1.

Covering alpha and beta chains, TRAV- and TRBV-specific primers were used for the first-strand cDNA. For amplifying TCRs, the PCR ran for approximately 18 cycles with Phusion, which was used together with a constant-region primer and the adapter on the V primers. MiXCR, run by TCRdb on the reads, gives a single entry per CDR3 protein. The sample contains about 71,000 distinct CDR3 sequences, around a third of which appear only once. This clonotype was detected ten times or more. Stated time point: before trial treatment. Nivolumab, ipilimumab, aspirin, low-dose cyclophosphamide and low-dose radiotherapy were given to donors. CDR3 length equals 16 residues. Trimming cost V 0 bases and J 2 bases; bases outside gene matches: 5. Germline CDR1 and CDR2: MGHRA and YSYEKL.

The chain carries TRBV4-1 and TRBJ2-3, with TRBD2 identical over 7 bases. This material consisted of PBMCs, taken before treatment. This clonotype was obtained from a female donor with ovarian cancer. In nucleotides, the CDR3 is TGCGCCAGCAGCCAAGATCCTAGCGGCTCCACAGATACGCAGTATTTT. This encodes CASSQDPSGSTDTQYF.